What follows are 19 T cell receptor beta chains derived from one specimen sequenced in a study of control samples from healthy donors and cancer patients. The assay was immunoSEQ multiplex PCR, and TCRdb's table has in-frame clones only and misses some. This table holds about 180,000 clones, around 90% found once. The sample was blood. Every receptor here comes from a woman aged 45-60 years in good health.

As concerns this clone: Other DNA sequences from this sample encode an identical CDR3 as well. This chain uses TRBV4-1 with TRBJ2-7; D is ambiguous. This CDR3 has 13 amino acids. The V end lost 3 bases, the J end lost 1 base, and 7 bases lay between the germline ends. CDR1 and CDR2 from the germline V gene are MGHRA and YSYEKL. The CDR3 DNA reads TGCGCCAGCAGCCAGGGCAGTTCCTACGAGCAGTACTTC. As protein: CASSQGSSYEQYF.

This sequence joins TRBV7-2 and TRBJ1-5; D gene uncertain. CDR1 is SGHTA and CDR2 is FQGNSA in the germline V gene. V lost 1 base to trimming and J lost 4 bases, with 11 bases between them. This CDR3 spans 15 amino acids. In DNA, the CDR3 is TGTGCCAGCAGCTTAGTGGCAGCGGTAAATCAGCCCCAGCATTTT. This codes for CASSLVAAVNQPQHF.

The V call is TRBV6-1, the J call TRBJ1-2; D may be TRBD1 (6 bases). Germline CDR1 reads MNHNS; CDR2 reads SASEGT. This CDR3 spans 15 amino acids. V lost 3 bases, J lost 1 base, and 12 bases lay in between. CDR3 in DNA: TGTGCCAGCAGTGATCCGGGGGCGAGTAACTATGGCTACACCTTC. Amino acid sequence: CASSDPGASNYGYTF.

The CDR3 protein is CASSQGGLQAFF. DNA of the CDR3: TGTGCCAGCAGCCAAGGAGGTCTCCAAGCTTTCTTT. V gene TRBV3-1 (or the pseudogene TRBV3-2) combines with J gene TRBJ1-1, with no clear D. V was trimmed by 1 base and J by 9 bases, leaving 9 bases between them. This CDR3 contains 12 residues. Germline loops: CDR1 LGHDT, CDR2 YNNKEL (reference sequence).

Only a few counts were recorded for this clone. Distinct nucleotide sequences in the sample also encode this CDR3. The J gene is TRBJ1-5, the V gene TRBV12-3 or TRBV12-4; D possibly corresponds to TRBD1 (6 bases). CDR3 length: 13 residues. V gave up 5 bases and J gave up 4 bases, with 9 bases separating them. The chain's CDR3 is CASSLTGNQPQHF. CDR3 bases: TGTGCCAGCAGTCTCACAGGGAATCAGCCCCAGCATTTT.

This clone has more than one count but fewer than ten. This chain uses TRBV29-1 with TRBJ1-5; TRBD1 matches 7 bases. There are 14 residues in the CDR3. Trimming at V came to 3 bases and at J to 4 bases, leaving 6 bases not matched to a gene. Per the germline V gene, CDR1 is SQVTM and CDR2 is ANQGSEA. Written as DNA, the CDR3 is TGCAGCGTTGAGGTCGGCAGGGGGAATCAGCCCCAGCATTTT. The encoded protein is CSVEVGRGNQPQHF.

In its sample, this clone was seen once. This chain uses TRBV4-3 with TRBJ1-4; 7 bases match TRBD1. Losses at the gene ends were 0 bases for V and 15 bases for J; bases not matched to a gene: 7. The CDR3 length is 13 residues. Germline V lookup: CDR1 LGHNA, CDR2 YSLEER. CDR3 DNA: TGCGCCAGCAGCCAAGAGAACAGGGGAAGGATGTTTTTT. Its translation: CASSQENRGRMFF.

This clone is a singleton in its sample. V is TRBV2 and J is TRBJ1-1, with 8 bases that match TRBD1. J gave up 1 base and V 7 bases, and 5 bases lay outside the gene matches. From germline, CDR1 is SNHLY and CDR2 FYNNEI. CDR3 length equals 14 residues. The CDR3 DNA sequence: TGTGCCAGCAATACAGGGGGTGAGAACACTGAAGCTTTCTTT. It yields the protein CASNTGGENTEAFF.

The gene calls are TRBV18 and TRBJ2-2, with D perhaps matching TRBD1 or TRBD2 (5 bases each). The CDR3 sequence is 14 residues long. Looked up from germline, CDR1 is KGHSH and CDR2 is LQKENI. V lost 3 bases to trimming and J lost 6 bases, with 11 bases between them. The CDR3 loop is CASSPSLGAGELFF. As DNA, the CDR3 is TGTGCCAGCTCACCGTCACTAGGGGCCGGGGAGCTGTTTTTT.

V and J are TRBV7-8 and TRBJ1-2, with 8 bases lining up with TRBD1. The CDR3 is made up of 14 amino acids. From germline, CDR1 is SGHVS and CDR2 FQNEAQ. V dropped 5 bases and J dropped 8; count of bases not matched to a gene: 10. CDR3 DNA: TGTGCCAGCAGCGCCTCGACAGGGGTCTACGGCTACACCTTC. It specifies CASSASTGVYGYTF.

This chain links TRBV5-1 with TRBJ1-1; D remains ambiguous. The CDR3 covers 14 residues. Trimming shortened V by 4 bases and J by 2 bases, and 12 bases separated the two germline ends. Germline CDR1 SGHRS, CDR2 YFSETQ. Here the CDR3 reads CASSREYLNTEAFF. CDR3 DNA sequence: TGCGCCAGCAGCCGAGAATACCTCAACACTGAAGCTTTCTTT.

The chain is built from TRBV7-2 and TRBJ1-2; weak D call: TRBD1 (5 bases). The CDR3 has 16 residues. The V end lost 6 bases, the J end lost 2 bases, and 19 bases lay between the germline ends. CDR1 and CDR2 from the germline V gene are SGHTA and FQGNSA. CDR3 in amino acids: CASSLDWTPSNYGYTF. The CDR3 DNA reads TGTGCCAGCAGTCTTGATTGGACACCTTCCAACTATGGCTACACCTTC.

Regarding this clone: Other DNA sequences in this sample translate to the same CDR3. This rearrangement joins TRBV3-1 (or the pseudogene TRBV3-2) to TRBJ1-5; D call uncertain. The germline V gene encodes CDR1 LGHDT and CDR2 YNNKEL (reference sequence). This CDR3 region has 13 residues. The V end lost 1 base, the J end lost 4 bases, and 5 bases lay between the germline ends. CDR3 DNA sequence: TGTGCCAGCAGCCAAGGGCTAAATCAGCCCCAGCATTTT. It specifies CASSQGLNQPQHF.

This clone was observed a few times. This sequence joins TRBV5-1 and TRBJ1-6; 11 bases fit TRBD1. The V gene's germline CDR1 is SGHRS and CDR2 YFSETQ. The CDR3 consists of 15 residues. V gave up 4 bases and J gave up 10 bases; unmatched junction bases: 7. The CDR3, as DNA: TGCGCCAGCAGCCCCGGGACAGGGGGGCAATCACCCCTCCACTTT. Amino acid sequence: CASSPGTGGQSPLHF.

The genes are TRBV3-1 (or the pseudogene TRBV3-2) and TRBJ2-1, with 9 positions matching TRBD2. The CDR3 is made up of 15 amino acids. Germline loops: CDR1 LGHDT, CDR2 YNNKEL (reference sequence). With 1 base clipped from V and 8 bases from J, the junction kept 6 bases outside the gene matches. The CDR3 DNA sequence: TGTGCCAGCAGCCAAGGTAGCGGGAGTGTCTATGAGCAGTTCTTC. Translating gives CASSQGSGSVYEQFF.

The chain joins TRBV5-1 to TRBJ2-6; no reliable D call. Germline V gene sequence: CDR1 SGHRS, CDR2 YFSETQ. The CDR3 contains 17 residues. Trimming stripped 1 base from V and 0 bases from J, with 11 bases between. CDR3 sequence (DNA): TGCGCCAGCAGCTTGCAACCTTCCAACTCTGGGGCCAACGTCCTGACTTTC. Translating it yields CASSLQPSNSGANVLTF.

The chain is built from TRBV9 and TRBJ1-1, with D unclear. V lost 4 bases to trimming and J lost 4 bases, with 11 bases between them. The CDR3 loop spans 13 amino acids. Per the germline V gene, CDR1 is SGDLS and CDR2 is YYNGEE. The CDR3 DNA reads as TGTGCCAGCAGCTCAATTACGGGCACTGAAGCTTTCTTT. Residues: CASSSITGTEAFF.

This clone was observed once. This chain connects TRBV5-1 to TRBJ2-6, with D possibly matching TRBD2 (5 bases). This CDR3 has 15 amino acids. V dropped 4 bases and J dropped 1 base, with 9 bases sitting between them. CDR1 and CDR2 (germline): SGHRS, YFSETQ. CDR3 in DNA: TGCGCCAGCAGCCGCGAGGGATCTGGGGCCAACGTCCTGACTTTC. It specifies CASSREGSGANVLTF.

The chain is built from TRBV21-1 and TRBJ1-2; TRBD1 is the table's D call and was not checked against the DNA. TRBV21-1 is recorded as a pseudogene. CDR3 length equals 17 residues. CDR3 loop: CASSTLTGSKRLYGYTF. CDR3 bases: TGTGCCAGCAGCACCCTGACAGGATCCAAAAGGCTATATGGCTACACCTTC.